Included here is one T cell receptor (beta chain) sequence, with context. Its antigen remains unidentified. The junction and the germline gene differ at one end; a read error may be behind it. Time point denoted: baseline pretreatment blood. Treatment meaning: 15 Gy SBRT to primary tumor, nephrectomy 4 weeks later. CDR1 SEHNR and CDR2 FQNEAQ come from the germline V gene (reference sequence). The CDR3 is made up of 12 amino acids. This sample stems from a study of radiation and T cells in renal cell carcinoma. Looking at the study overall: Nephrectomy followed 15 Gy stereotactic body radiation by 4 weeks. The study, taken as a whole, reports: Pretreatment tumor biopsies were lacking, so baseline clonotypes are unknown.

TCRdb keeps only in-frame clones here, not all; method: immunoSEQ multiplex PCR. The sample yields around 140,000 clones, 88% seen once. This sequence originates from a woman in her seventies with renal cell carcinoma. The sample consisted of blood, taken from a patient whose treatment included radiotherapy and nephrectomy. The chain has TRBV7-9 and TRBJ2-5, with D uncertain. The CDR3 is CASGLGSETQYF. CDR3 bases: TGTGCCAGCGGCTTGGGGTCGGAGACCCAGTACTTC. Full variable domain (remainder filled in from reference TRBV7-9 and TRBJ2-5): DTGVSQNPRHKITKRGQNVTFRCDPISEHNRLYWYRQTLGQGPEFLTYFQNEAQLEKSRLLSDRFSAERPKGSFSTLEIQRTEQGDSAMYLCASGLGSETQYFGPGTRLLVL.